One sample yielded the 6 T cell receptor beta chains listed below, sequenced in a study of cytomegalovirus exposure and HLA in healthy donors. Amplification used 60 Vbeta primers and 13 Jbeta primers. TCRdb's table, derived via immunoSEQ multiplex PCR, lists solely in-frame clones and lacks some. Among approximately 110,000 clones listed, approximately 80% were seen once. Sequencing was performed on PBMCs. The origin of the receptors is a human donor in good health.

V and J are TRBV2 and TRBJ2-1; D uncertain. With 4 bases removed from V and 6 bases from J, the gap between germline ends came to 16 bases. The germline CDR1 and CDR2 sequences are SNHLY and FYNNEI. This CDR3 is 15 amino acids long. CDR3 bases: TGTGCCAGCAGTGCCGACAACGGCGTGGCCAATGAGCAGTTCTTC. This sequence encodes CASSADNGVANEQFF.

The CDR3 loop is CASSRPQGADTEAFF. As DNA, the CDR3 is TGTGCCAGCAGCCGGCCTCAGGGGGCTGACACTGAAGCTTTCTTT. The chain recombines TRBV11-3 with TRBJ1-1; 8 bases fit TRBD1. V lost 5 bases to trimming and J lost 3 bases; unmatched junction nucleotides: 8. CDR1 and CDR2 from the germline V gene are SGHNT and YENEEA. CDR3 length: 15 amino acids.

V gene TRBV28 combines with J gene TRBJ2-1; 8 bases align to TRBD1. The CDR3 has 16 residues. Germline V gene lookup returns CDR1 MDHEN and CDR2 SYDVKM. After removal of 4 bases from V and 5 bases from J, the junction contained 10 bases not matched to a gene. CDR3 residues: CASSSPRTGRHNEQFF. The CDR3 bases are TGTGCCAGCAGTTCCCCCCGGACAGGGAGGCACAATGAGCAGTTCTTC.

V gene TRBV5-1 combines with J gene TRBJ2-5, with D tentatively TRBD1 (7 bases). CDR1 is SGHRS, CDR2 YFSETQ, per germline. The CDR3 loop spans 15 amino acids. V lost 6 bases, J lost 4 bases, and 19 bases lay in between. The chain's CDR3 is CASNPGGPLGETQYF. In DNA form, the CDR3 reads TGCGCCAGCAACCCAGGGGGGCCACTGGGAGAGACCCAGTACTTC.

This chain links TRBV6-5 with TRBJ2-3; D possibly corresponds to TRBD2 (5 bases). The CDR3 consists of 13 residues. Trimming took 7 bases from V and 12 from J, leaving 20 bases between them. CDR1 is MNHEY and CDR2 is SVGAGI in the germline V gene. This CDR3 reads CASTPPGGTIQYF. CDR3 DNA sequence: TGTGCCAGCACCCCTCCAGGAGGAACTATCCAGTATTTT.

The J gene is TRBJ1-5, the V gene TRBV2; maybe TRBD1 (5 bases). V dropped 3 bases and J dropped 5 bases, with 11 bases sitting between them. Looked up from germline, CDR1 is SNHLY and CDR2 is FYNNEI. The CDR3 has 14 residues. The CDR3 loop is CASSERGGYQPQHF. The CDR3 nucleotides are TGTGCCAGCAGTGAGCGGGGCGGATATCAGCCCCAGCATTTT.